The T cell receptor (beta chain) described here comes from a study of OX40 agonist ivuxolimab in advanced cancers. Study-wide context: The treatment was a fully human IgG2 OX40 agonist, ivuxolimab.

J lost 4 bases, V lost 5 bases, and 6 bases had no gene match. The length of the CDR3 is 15 residues. Germline V lookup: CDR1 SEHNR, CDR2 FQNEAQ (reference sequence). TCRdb's copy holds only in-frame clones and misses some; the assay was immunoSEQ multiplex PCR. The sample consists of roughly 92,000 clones, about 90% of them appearing once. The sequence was collected from an adult with an advanced solid tumor such as melanoma, head and neck, liver or kidney cancer. The sequenced sample was CD4+ or CD8+ T cells sorted from blood, obtained in a trial of the OX40 agonist ivuxolimab. J is TRBJ2-7 and V is TRBV7-9; TRBD2 matches at 12 bases. For the CDR3, the DNA is TGTGCCAGCAGCCCCCAAGGACTAGCGGGATACGAGCAGTACTTC. It yields the protein CASSPQGLAGYEQYF. The full variable domain, in which reference TRBV7-9 and TRBJ2-7 provide the parts outside the CDR3, is DTGVSQNPRHKITKRGQNVTFRCDPISEHNRLYWYRQTLGQGPEFLTYFQNEAQLEKSRLLSDRFSAERPKGSFSTLEIQRTEQGDSAMYLCASSPQGLAGYEQYFGPGTRLTVT.